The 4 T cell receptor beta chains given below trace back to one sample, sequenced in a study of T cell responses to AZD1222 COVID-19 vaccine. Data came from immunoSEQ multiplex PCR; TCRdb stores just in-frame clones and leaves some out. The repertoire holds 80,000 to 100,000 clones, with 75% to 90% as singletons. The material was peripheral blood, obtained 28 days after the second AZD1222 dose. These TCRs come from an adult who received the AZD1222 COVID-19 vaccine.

The DNA for the CDR3 is TGTGCCAGCAGTTACTCGGGCAACGGCGAGCAGTACGTC. It yields the protein CASSYSGNGEQYV. The chain links TRBV6-2 or TRBV6-3 to TRBJ2-7; no clear D. V shed 0 bases and J shed 6 bases, with 9 bases lying between them. The CDR3 runs 13 residues. Germline V gene sequence: CDR1 MNHEY, CDR2 SVGEGT.

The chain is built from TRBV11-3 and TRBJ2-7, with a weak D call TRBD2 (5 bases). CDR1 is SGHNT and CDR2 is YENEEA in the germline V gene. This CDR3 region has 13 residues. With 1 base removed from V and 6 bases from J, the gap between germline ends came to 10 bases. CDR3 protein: CASSLGGPSEQYF. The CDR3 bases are TGTGCCAGCAGCTTAGGAGGGCCTTCCGAGCAGTACTTC.

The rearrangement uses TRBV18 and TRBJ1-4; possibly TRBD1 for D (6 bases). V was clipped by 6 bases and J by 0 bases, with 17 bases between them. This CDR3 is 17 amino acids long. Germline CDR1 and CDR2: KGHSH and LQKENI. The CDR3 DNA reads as TGTGCCAGCTCTCAAGAACAGGGACCTGCAACTAATGAAAAACTGTTTTTT. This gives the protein CASSQEQGPATNEKLFF.

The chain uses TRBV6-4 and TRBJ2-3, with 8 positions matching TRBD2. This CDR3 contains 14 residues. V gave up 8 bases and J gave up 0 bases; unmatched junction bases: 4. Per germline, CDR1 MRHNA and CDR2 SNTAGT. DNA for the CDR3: TGTGCCAGCGGTAGCGGGGCTAGCACAGATACGCAGTATTTT. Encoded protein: CASGSGASTDTQYF.